These 21 T cell receptor beta chains share one sample of origin, sequenced in a study of T cells in narcolepsy. Only in-frame clones appear in the TCRdb table, and some are missing; sequencing was by immunoSEQ multiplex PCR. The data hold 25,000 or so clones, with 78% observed a single time. Sequences were obtained from CD45RA- memory CD4+ T cells from PBMCs. The origin of the receptors is a human donor with narcolepsy.

This clone was seen a single time. The chain couples TRBV19 to TRBJ2-1; D remains ambiguous. CDR1 and CDR2 from the germline V gene are LNHDA and SQIVND (reference sequence). Trimming took 1 base from V and 0 from J, leaving 16 bases between them. The length of the CDR3 is 18 residues. The CDR3: CASSIGVLNIRSYNEQFF. The CDR3 coding sequence is TGTGCCAGTAGTATAGGGGTTTTGAACATTCGCTCCTACAATGAGCAGTTCTTC.

The chain is built from TRBV6-5 and TRBJ1-1, with D hard to call. This CDR3 is 13 amino acids long. V dropped 2 bases and J dropped 3 bases, with 7 bases sitting between them. CDR1 is MNHEY, CDR2 SVGAGI, per germline. The DNA for the CDR3 is TGTGCCAGCAGTTACGCAGGATACACTGAAGCTTTCTTT. Translating it yields CASSYAGYTEAFF.

V and J are TRBV7-7 and TRBJ1-4; 7 nucleotides line up with TRBD1. This CDR3 region has 15 residues. In germline, CDR1 is SSHAT, CDR2 FNYEAQ (reference sequence). The ends lost 1 base at V and 4 bases at J; junction bases unmatched: 3. CDR3 loop: CASSLGTGYNEKLFF. The CDR3 DNA is TGTGCCAGCAGCTTAGGGACAGGCTATAATGAAAAACTGTTTTTT.

The chain combines TRBV10-2 with TRBJ2-7; TRBD1 matches at 9 bases. The junction had 7 bases not matched to a gene; V was cut back by 4 bases and J by 6 bases. The CDR3 length is 14 residues. CDR1 WSHSY and CDR2 SAAADI come from the germline V gene. The CDR3 here is CASSVAGQGSEQYF. The CDR3 coding sequence is TGCGCCAGCAGTGTTGCGGGACAGGGTTCCGAGCAGTACTTC.

The chain recombines TRBV21-1 with TRBJ1-6; the table's D call, TRBD1, has no DNA check behind it. TRBV21-1 is flagged as a pseudogene. The length of the CDR3 is 15 residues. The CDR3, as DNA: TGTGCCAGCAGCAAGGTTGGGACAGGGAGGTCACCCCTCCACTTT. It is translated as CASSKVGTGRSPLHF.

The chain employs TRBV5-4 and TRBJ1-2; the match to TRBD1 covers 7 bases. This CDR3 region has 15 residues. V shed 3 bases, J shed 0 bases, and the junction held 5 bases outside the gene matches. Germline V gene data show CDR1 as SGHNT and CDR2 as YYREEE (reference sequence). As DNA, the CDR3 is TGTGCCAGCAGCTGGGGACAGAGTACTAACTATGGCTACACCTTC. Encoded protein: CASSWGQSTNYGYTF.

This clone came up a few times. V usage is TRBV19 and J usage is TRBJ2-5; 7 nucleotides agree with TRBD2. CDR3 size: 15 residues. V gave up 5 bases and J gave up 0 bases; unmatched junction bases: 6. The germline V gene has CDR1 LNHDA and CDR2 SQIVND (reference sequence). The CDR3 DNA is TGTGCCAGTAGTGTGGGGACTAACGACCAAGAGACCCAGTACTTC. It encodes CASSVGTNDQETQYF.

This clone was seen only once. The V and J genes are TRBV30 and TRBJ1-1; 9 nucleotides line up with TRBD1. With 0 bases clipped from V and 7 bases from J, the junction kept 6 bases outside the gene matches. This CDR3 has 14 amino acids. Germline V gene sequence: CDR1 GTSNPN, CDR2 SVGIG (reference sequence). In DNA form, the CDR3 reads TGTGCCTGGAGTGTCTACAGGGGGCAAATTGAAGCTTTCTTT. Translated: CAWSVYRGQIEAFF.

This chain joins TRBV6-4 and TRBJ1-4; 12 bases align to TRBD1. The J segment lost 8 bases and the V segment lost 0 bases, leaving 1 base of the junction unmatched. The CDR3 loop spans 15 amino acids. The V gene's germline CDR1 is MRHNA and CDR2 SNTAGT. The CDR3 DNA is TGTGCCAGCAGTGACTCCGGGACAGGGGGCGAAAAACTGTTTTTT. It specifies CASSDSGTGGEKLFF.

The chain recombines TRBV19 with TRBJ2-7; 10 bases line up with TRBD2. This CDR3 contains 13 residues. The germline CDR1 and CDR2 sequences are LNHDA and SQIVND (reference sequence). The V and J ends lost 10 bases and 2 bases, in that order; junction bases with no gene match: 5. For the CDR3, the DNA is TGTGCCACCTCAGCGGGGGGGCCCTACGAGCAGTACTTC. Its protein product is CATSAGGPYEQYF.

The CDR3 is CASSLVSADTNEQFF. The CDR3 region has the DNA TGCGCCAGCAGCTTGGTTAGCGCAGATACGAATGAGCAGTTCTTC. The chain couples TRBV5-1 to TRBJ2-1; TRBD2 might be the D (5 bases). Per the germline V gene, CDR1 is SGHRS and CDR2 is YFSETQ. CDR3 length: 15 residues. V dropped 0 bases and J dropped 7 bases, with 14 bases sitting between them.

The rearrangement uses TRBV4-2 and TRBJ2-2; 12 positions match TRBD2. V lost 4 bases to trimming and J lost 3 bases; unmatched junction nucleotides: 3. This CDR3 has 16 amino acids. CDR1 and CDR2 (germline): LGHNA, YNFKEQ. CDR3 in amino acids: CASSPRLAGDTGELFF. The CDR3 DNA follows: TGTGCCAGCAGCCCCCGACTAGCGGGGGACACCGGGGAGCTGTTTTTT.

Only one count was recorded for this clone. J is TRBJ2-3 and V is TRBV5-4; a weak D match, TRBD1 (5 bases). Germline CDR1 reads SGHNT; CDR2 reads YYREEE (reference sequence). The CDR3 is 15 residues long. The germline V and J ends were trimmed by 2 bases and 2 bases, with 12 bases remaining between them. CDR3 in DNA: TGTGCCAGCAGCTTCCTAGGGGCTCTCACAGATACGCAGTATTTT. It yields the protein CASSFLGALTDTQYF.

The chain joins TRBV10-3 to TRBJ2-1; a weak D match, TRBD2 (6 bases). V lost 8 bases and J 4 bases, leaving 18 bases between the germline ends. The CDR3 extends over 15 amino acids. CDR1 is ENHRY and CDR2 is SYGVKD in the germline V gene. The CDR3 DNA sequence: TGTGCCATCGGAAGAGGGGTAGCGGAGTACAATGAGCAGTTCTTC. Residues: CAIGRGVAEYNEQFF.

This clone was seen once. The chain employs TRBV10-1 and TRBJ2-1; 8 bases are shared with TRBD2. The germline V gene has CDR1 WNHNN and CDR2 SYGVQD (reference sequence). This CDR3 contains 14 residues. J was trimmed by 8 bases and V by 5 bases; bases with no gene match: 8. The CDR3, as DNA: TGCGCCAGCAGTAAACTTAGCGGGGTGGATGAGCAGTTCTTC. Translation gives CASSKLSGVDEQFF.

This clone is a singleton in its sample. The chain recombines TRBV4-2 with TRBJ2-2; TRBD1 matches 7 bases. J was trimmed by 4 bases and V by 1 base; bases with no gene match: 9. This CDR3 comprises 17 residues. The germline V gene has CDR1 LGHNA and CDR2 YNFKEQ. The DNA for the CDR3 is TGTGCCAGCAGCCAAGGCCGACAGGGTGCGCCCACCGGGGAGCTGTTTTTT. Its protein is CASSQGRQGAPTGELFF.

CDR3: CASSQFFGGPNSPLHF. The CDR3 DNA follows: TGCGCCAGCAGTCAATTCTTCGGGGGGCCGAATTCACCCCTCCACTTT. This sequence joins TRBV23-1 and TRBJ1-6, with D perhaps TRBD1 (6 bases). TRBV23-1 is identified as an open reading frame with a role that is uncertain. V dropped 1 base and J dropped 7 bases, with 14 bases sitting between them. This CDR3 is 16 amino acids long.

This clone was seen a handful of times. V gene TRBV6-1 combines with J gene TRBJ2-3, with 8 bases that match TRBD1. The CDR3 runs 14 residues. Per germline, CDR1 MNHNS and CDR2 SASEGT. The ends lost 4 bases at V and 1 base at J; junction bases unmatched: 1. This chain's CDR3 is CASSATGGTDTQYF. CDR3 DNA: TGTGCCAGCAGTGCGACAGGGGGCACAGATACGCAGTATTTT.

This rearrangement joins TRBV25-1 to TRBJ1-2, with D possibly being TRBD1 (6 bases). Germline CDR1 and CDR2: MGHDK and SYGVNS. The CDR3 runs 12 residues. The V and J ends lost 5 bases and 7 bases respectively, with 11 bases between them. CDR3 protein: CASSQQGSGYTF. The CDR3 coding sequence is TGTGCCAGCAGTCAACAGGGTAGTGGCTACACCTTC.

J is TRBJ2-7 and V is TRBV4-1; 11 bases match TRBD2. V was clipped by 0 bases and J by 5 bases; unmatched bases: 6. The germline gives CDR1 MGHRA, CDR2 YSYEKL. There are 16 residues in the CDR3. DNA of the CDR3: TGCGCCAGCAGCCAAGAGAGACTAGCGGGACCCGACGAGCAGTACTTC. It codes for CASSQERLAGPDEQYF.

V and J are TRBV30 and TRBJ1-2; 7 bases match TRBD1. This CDR3 spans 13 amino acids. V trimming: 2 bases; J trimming: 5 bases; junction bases outside the gene matches: 5. The germline V gene has CDR1 GTSNPN and CDR2 SVGIG (reference sequence). The DNA for the CDR3 is TGTGCCTGGAGTAAGGGGGCAGGGTATGGCTACACCTTC. It encodes CAWSKGAGYGYTF.